This T cell receptor (beta chain) was sequenced during a study of cytomegalovirus exposure and HLA in healthy donors (dated by TCRdb to 2015 to 2018). About the investigation overall: An earlier analysis of approximately 590 of the donors reported 250 to 300 Gb of sequence data and some 100 million unique TCR beta sequences from 150 million to 200 million T cells. The T cell repertoires of 666 subjects were profiled by immunosequencing and related to cytomegalovirus serostatus. The study was designed to test whether signatures of past pathogen exposure could be identified by cataloging public T cell receptors. In addition to the first cohort of 650 to 800 subjects, a separate validation cohort of 130 or so different subjects was used. An early release covering roughly 600 HLA-typed donors comprised about 290 gigabases of sequencing data and tens of millions of unique TCR sequences. About five DR-DQ haplotypes were handled as single units for association and clustering because linkage in the cohort was strong. Of the 300 to 500 genotyped donors, 75% to 85% were placed in the genetic ancestry cluster associated with self-reported Caucasian donors. An earlier analysis of around 540 of the donors applied high-throughput TCR beta sequencing to assess whether each TCR beta V gene segment acted as functional or pseudogenic. All discovery cohort repertoires had been generated on a single sequencing platform. To predict cytomegalovirus infection status, the study combined high-throughput TCR immunosequencing, statistical association of individual TCRs with disease status, and machine learning. In the later analysis, no new phenotypic data were used to find candidate immune exposures; instead, reliance was placed on TCR beta sequences and their occurrence across donors. HLA typing covered class I and class II loci at four-digit resolution. Genome-wide SNP genotypes for about 55% of the roughly 670 donors were used in a later genetic analysis, which treated that subset as a discovery cohort. On average, around 230,000 unique TCR beta nucleotide sequences were sequenced per donor among about 400 genotyped donors of the cohort, with roughly 19% of those sequences being non-productive. The number of typed donors differed by locus: 629-630 for A, B, C, DRB1 and DQB1; 522 for DQA1; about 600 for DPA1; and about 450 for DPB1. Alongside the repertoire data, information on donor age, sex, ethnicity and CMV serostatus was compiled. A later analysis re-examined previously published TCR beta repertoires from around 670 donors and added high-resolution HLA genotyping to investigate patterns of TCR occurrence. The full study reports these points: At a false discovery rate of 0.05, a later analysis linked 15,000 to 20,000 TCR beta sequences to specific HLA alleles. Compared with the approximately 670-donor mean, donors in an Asian-associated ancestry cluster had fewer N-insertions in productive TCRs, according to a later genetic analysis. The authors suggested that the approach could potentially be extended to other disease states and immunological phenotypes. A later analysis found that most CMV-associated TCR beta chains appeared HLA-restricted, with HLA associations seemingly driven largely by CMV exposure. A cluster of highly shared sequence variants was judged likely to represent a technical artifact of the sequencing pipeline. A later analysis found that HLA-associated TCR beta chains were more clonally expanded and had lower generation probabilities than equally common non-associated chains. Linkage disequilibrium might explain the correlated functional status among segregating V segments, but an unknown experimental factor could not be excluded. Broadly in line with IMGT annotations, most TCR beta V segments showed up in productive rearrangements about 87% or about 30% of the time in an earlier analysis of several hundred of the donors. HLA typing was unavailable for some donors at each locus, so association tests used only the typed subset. A later genetic analysis associated a missense DCLRE1C variant with V-gene and J-gene trimming of TCR beta chains, and an independent cohort replicated the association. A further reported finding was that TCR beta sequences accurately predicted the HLA-A and HLA-B alleles for most subjects in the first cohort. In both the original and validation cohorts, the classifier was reported to diagnose cytomegalovirus status with high specificity and sensitivity. CMV serostatus was the only immune exposure information available for the cohort. A few of the identified cytomegalovirus-associated TCR beta chains were confirmed in vitro to be specific for cytomegalovirus antigens. The study gave a list of around 170 TCR beta chains associated with cytomegalovirus. About 17 rarely observed V segments, including chromosome 9 orphons, were excluded from the earlier analysis of about 600 of the donors because counts were too low. A later analysis reported that several top co-occurrence clusters appeared linked to parvovirus B19, influenza, CMV and Epstein-Barr virus. Assigning TCR associations to individual alleles was difficult when HLA alleles, especially DR and DQ, strongly co-occurred. Most TCR sequences were observed very rarely across donors, whereas some public TCRs were present in many individuals. The presence/absence analyses assumed that sequencing depth was roughly uniform across donors, and that assumption may not be true. Some IMGT-functional V segments, including TRBV6-2 and TRBV6-3, could not be told apart with the 87-base-pair reads, so those segments were excluded. Only TCR beta chains were sequenced in this cohort, and the absence of alpha or paired-chain data limited detectable features. In a later analysis, TCR association rates were found to vary across HLA loci, with the most associated TCRs seen for DRB1 alleles and the fewest for HLA-C alleles.

The library relied on the immunoSEQ multiplex PCR assay. A mixture of 60 forward primers for TCR Vbeta segments and 13 reverse primers for TCR Jbeta segments was used in the multiplex PCR. The CDR3 region of rearranged TCR beta genes was amplified from genomic DNA with a multiplex PCR assay. On the Illumina HiSeq System, the amplified TCR beta libraries were sequenced as 87-base-pair reads. Regarding the original processing steps: In a later analysis, some 80 million unique TCR beta chains were counted across the 690 or so repertoires, and roughly 11 million of these chains were shared by at least two donors. Raw reads were error-corrected and collapsed into unique sequences by a nearest-neighbor algorithm in which closely related sequences were merged to remove PCR and sequencing errors. To assign V, D and J gene segments, CDR3 sequences were aligned to IMGT reference sequences. Each retained sequence needed at least a six-nucleotide match to both a V gene segment and a J gene segment. A rearrangement counted as productive if the CDR3 had no stop codons and remained in frame with V and J, and every other rearrangement counted as non-productive. Following IMGT convention, CDR3 was defined as the stretch from the second conserved V-encoded cysteine to the conserved J-encoded phenylalanine. Sequences without an unambiguous match to a single V gene segment were excluded from the earlier analysis of about 600 of the donors. In an earlier analysis of 587 of the donors, V segments were called functional above 56.7% productive rearrangements and were called segregating when the between-donor standard deviation exceeded 5%. A statistical classification framework was built for diagnosing cytomegalovirus status from the catalog of TCR beta chain sequences. A later analysis assigned V and J genes by comparing TCR nucleotide sequences with IMGT/GENE-DB human TR gene sequences. A later analysis assigned CDR3 sequences and most-parsimonious VDJ recombination scenarios with the TCRdist pipeline. In a later analysis, each TCR beta chain was defined by its CDR3 amino acid sequence together with its V-gene family, and reads without a unique V-gene family were excluded. In a later analysis, fewer than 650 highly shared, low-generation-probability nucleotide sequences were removed to address suspected cross-contamination and a sequencing artifact. For each public chain, a later analysis derived a clonal expansion index from normalized ranks of inferred template counts within each repertoire. A later analysis computed generation probabilities with a VDJ recombination model fitted to out-of-frame rearrangements, and checked the results against IGoR. A later analysis scored TCR-TCR, TCR-HLA and TCR-CMV co-occurrence with hypergeometric tests, applying a repertoire-size bias correction to TCR pairs. A later analysis estimated false discovery rates by permuting HLA or CMV assignments 20 times. A later analysis grouped co-occurring TCRs with DBSCAN, adding TCRdist sequence similarity when clustering within HLA-allele-positive subsets. Repertoires with fewer than 30,000 or more than 120,000 public chains, plus five repertoires with anomalous nucleotide sharing, were excluded from co-occurrence clustering. TCRdb re-hosts the immuneACCESS table, in-frame sequences only. Its copies lack some clones; in the studies checked, an unresolved V gene accounts for under half of them, and the cause for the rest is not known. The V and J calls and clone size come from that table; D and trimming were worked out from the DNA. The sample table lists 170,000 or so clones, around three quarters of them with a count of one. The ten largest clonotypes hold roughly 5% of the sample.

V trim: 5 bases; J trim: 2 bases; unmatched bases: 4. The germline V gene (reference sequence) gives CDR1 as SEHNR and CDR2 as FQNEAQ. Counted from cysteine to phenylalanine, this CDR3 has 15 amino acids. The retained sequence is limited to the CDR3, 45 bases, with the frame set at the first base. The cohort consisted of 600 to 750 healthy bone marrow donors. At the time of sampling, all cohort members were nominally healthy, though unrecorded immune exposures were likely present. The donor tested CMV seronegative and was one of the 352 seronegative cohort members. Each donor provided a peripheral blood sample, and peripheral blood mononuclear cells were used for TCR beta sequencing. Genomic DNA extraction from the blood cell samples was performed with the Qiagen DNeasy Blood Extraction Kit. A note on this clone: It lacks a known antigen. Per-base quality was not reported, and no clone a single base away is much larger than it.

This sequence originates from a man aged 35-49 years in good health and CMV-seronegative. Here the chain combines TRBV7-9 and TRBJ2-7; the central 12 bases match TRBD2. The sequencing sample was made of PBMCs. The nucleotides are TGTGCCAGCAGCCCTTGGACTAGCGGGACCTACGAGCAGTACTTC. Translated, it reads CASSPWTSGTYEQYF.